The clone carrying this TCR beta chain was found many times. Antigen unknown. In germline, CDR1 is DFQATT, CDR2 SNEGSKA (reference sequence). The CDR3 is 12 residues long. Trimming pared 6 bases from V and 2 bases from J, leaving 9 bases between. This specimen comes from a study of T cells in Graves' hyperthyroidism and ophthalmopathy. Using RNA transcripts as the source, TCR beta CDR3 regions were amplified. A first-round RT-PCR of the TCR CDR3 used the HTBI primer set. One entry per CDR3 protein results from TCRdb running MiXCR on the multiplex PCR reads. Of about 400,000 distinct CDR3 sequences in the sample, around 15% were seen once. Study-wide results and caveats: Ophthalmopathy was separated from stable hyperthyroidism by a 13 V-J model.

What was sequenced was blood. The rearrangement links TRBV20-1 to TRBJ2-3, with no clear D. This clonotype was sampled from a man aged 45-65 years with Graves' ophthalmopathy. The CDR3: CSAHQITDTQYF. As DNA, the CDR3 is TGCAGTGCACACCAGATCACAGATACGCAGTATTTT.